Below are 3 T cell receptor beta chains sequenced from a single sample in a study of blood T cell repertoires in COVID-19. Measured with immunoSEQ multiplex PCR; TCRdb has only the in-frame clones, and not every one. This table has about 140,000 clones, about 83% appearing once. Input material: peripheral blood. The receptors shown here come from a human donor in a cohort sampled during active COVID-19.

The chain carries TRBV7-2 and TRBJ2-3; 9 positions match TRBD2. Germline CDR1 SGHTA, CDR2 FQGNSA. The CDR3 is 15 residues long. J lost 4 bases, V lost 3 bases, and 5 bases had no gene match. The DNA of the CDR3 is TGTGCCAGCAGCTTGGGGAGCGGGAGGTCAGATACGCAGTATTTT. Its translation: CASSLGSGRSDTQYF.

The CDR3 spells CASSEAWTGGRSPLHF. The CDR3, as DNA: TGTGCCAGCAGTGAAGCGTGGACAGGGGGACGGTCACCCCTCCACTTT. The chain is built from TRBV6-1 and TRBJ1-6; 10 bases align to TRBD1. Germline CDR1 is MNHNS and CDR2 is SASEGT. With 0 bases clipped from V and 10 bases from J, the junction kept 6 bases outside the gene matches. The CDR3 has 16 amino acids.

The chain uses TRBV5-8 and TRBJ1-2; weak D call: TRBD1 (5 bases). From germline, CDR1 is SGHTS and CDR2 YDEGEE. Trimming took off 0 bases at V and 2 bases at J, with 11 bases between the two ends. CDR3 length: 15 amino acids. For the CDR3, the DNA is TGTGCCAGCAGCTTGGTAGGGGCTCTCAACTATGGCTACACCTTC. Translation gives CASSLVGALNYGYTF.